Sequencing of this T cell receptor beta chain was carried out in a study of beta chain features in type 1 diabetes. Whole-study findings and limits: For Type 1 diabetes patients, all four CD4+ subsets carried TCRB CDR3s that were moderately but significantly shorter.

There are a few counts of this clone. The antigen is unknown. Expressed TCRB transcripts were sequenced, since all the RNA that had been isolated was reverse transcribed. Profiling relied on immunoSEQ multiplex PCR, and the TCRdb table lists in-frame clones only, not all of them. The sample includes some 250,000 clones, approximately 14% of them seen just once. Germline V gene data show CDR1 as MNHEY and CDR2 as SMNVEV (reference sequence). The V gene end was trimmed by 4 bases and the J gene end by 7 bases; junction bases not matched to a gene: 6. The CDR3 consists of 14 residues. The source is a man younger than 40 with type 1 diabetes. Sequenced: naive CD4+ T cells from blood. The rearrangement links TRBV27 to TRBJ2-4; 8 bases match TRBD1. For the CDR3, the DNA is TGTGCCAGCAGTTCCGGACAGGGAGAGAACATTCAGTACTTC. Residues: CASSSGQGENIQYF.